This T cell receptor beta chain was sequenced for a study of T cell changes during pregnancy in multiple sclerosis. This clone was picked up one time. This table comes from immunoSEQ multiplex PCR, and its TCRdb copy is limited to in-frame clones, with some not included. The repertoire consists of almost 50,000 clones, with 91% occurring once and the leading ten covering around 9.6%. The length of the CDR3 is 16 residues. V lost 7 bases, J lost 3 bases, and 21 bases lay in between. CDR1 SGHVS and CDR2 FNYEAQ come from the germline V gene. This chain links TRBV7-6 with TRBJ1-2; maybe TRBD1 (6 bases). The receptor's source is a female donor with multiple sclerosis, enrolled in a pregnancy study. The sample was CD8+ T cells from peripheral blood mononuclear cells, taken after pregnancy. CDR3 coding DNA: TGTGCCAGCATTACGCGCCAGGACAGACAGCACTATGGCTACACCTTC. Translated, it gives CASITRQDRQHYGYTF.